The 10 T cell receptor beta chains below come from one sample, sequenced in a study of cytomegalovirus exposure and HLA in healthy donors. PCR primers comprised 60 Vbeta and 13 Jbeta primers. Method: immunoSEQ multiplex PCR; TCRdb's copy keeps in-frame clones and lacks some. The profile shows 100,000 to 140,000 clones, approximately 79% of them singletons. Sequenced: PBMCs. Receptors were obtained from a woman aged 40 to 50 in good health and CMV-seropositive.

The rearrangement links TRBV5-1 to TRBJ1-1; possibly TRBD1 for D (6 bases). V lost 5 bases and J lost 9, with 20 bases in between. The CDR3 is 14 residues long. The germline V gene encodes CDR1 SGHRS and CDR2 YFSETQ. CDR3 sequence reads: CASSLGTDSSKAFF. The CDR3 nucleotides read TGCGCCAGCAGTCTGGGGACGGACAGCTCAAAAGCTTTCTTT. Combining the CDR3 with reference TRBV5-1 and TRBJ1-1 gives the whole variable domain KAGVTQTPRYLIKTRGQQVTLSCSPISGHRSVSWYQQTPGQGLQFLFEYFSETQRNKGNFPGRFSGRQFSNSRSEMNVSTLELGDSALYLCASSLGTDSSKAFFGQGTRLTVV.

In nucleotides, the CDR3 is TGCGCCAGCAGCCTAGGAGACAGGGGAGGGGAGACCCAGTACTTC. Protein: CASSLGDRGGETQYF. The chain recombines TRBV5-1 with TRBJ2-5, with a tentative D call TRBD1 (8 bases). This CDR3 contains 15 residues. Deletions cut 4 bases from V and 5 bases from J, with 18 bases between. From germline, CDR1 is SGHRS and CDR2 YFSETQ.

The chain carries TRBV2 and TRBJ2-7; 11 bases align to TRBD1. The CDR3 runs 12 residues. Germline CDR1 is SNHLY and CDR2 is FYNNEI. The V and J ends lost 8 bases and 6 bases, in that order; junction bases with no gene match: 3. CDR3 coding DNA: TGTGCCAGCGGACAGGGGGCTAGCGAGCAGTACTTC. Protein: CASGQGASEQYF.

This clone was detected only a few times. The J gene is TRBJ1-1, the V gene TRBV7-2; 7 bases line up with TRBD1. Germline V gene sequence: CDR1 SGHTA, CDR2 FQGNSA. The CDR3 has 13 residues. Unmatched junction bases numbered 1, after V lost 2 bases and J lost 4 bases. The CDR3 sequence: CASSLRGRTEAFF. The CDR3 DNA reads TGTGCCAGCAGCTTAAGGGGGCGCACTGAAGCTTTCTTT.

The chain couples TRBV5-1 to TRBJ1-5; 7 bases are a match to TRBD1. The CDR3 totals 14 residues. Germline V gene data show CDR1 as SGHRS and CDR2 as YFSETQ. Germline trimming cut 5 bases from V and 5 bases from J; bases unmatched to any gene: 7. CDR3 region: CASRPGQVDQPQHF. The CDR3 nucleotides are TGCGCCAGCAGGCCCGGACAGGTGGATCAGCCCCAGCATTTT.

V is TRBV7-9 and J is TRBJ2-7; perhaps TRBD2 as D (5 bases). Germline CDR1 is SEHNR and CDR2 is FQNEAQ (reference sequence). This CDR3 has 19 amino acids. Trimming shortened V by 5 bases and J by 4 bases, and 30 bases separated the two germline ends. This CDR3 is CASSLYKRRGSGIKYEQYF. As DNA, the CDR3 is TGTGCCAGCAGCCTATACAAACGACGGGGAAGTGGGATTAAGTACGAGCAGTACTTC.

About this clone: The junction departs from the called germline gene at one end, perhaps through a read error. The chain joins TRBV19 to TRBJ1-5; TRBD1 matches 7 bases. The CDR3 consists of 15 residues. Germline V gene lookup returns CDR1 LNHDA and CDR2 SQIVND (reference sequence). CDR3 DNA sequence: TGTGCCAGTAGTATAACAGGGGCTAGCCATCAGCCCCAGCATTTT. It encodes CASSITGASHQPQHF.

V gene TRBV7-9 combines with J gene TRBJ1-1, with 7 nucleotides matching TRBD1. The CDR3 covers 13 residues. Germline values: CDR1 SEHNR, CDR2 FQNEAQ (reference sequence). J gave up 4 bases and V 1 base, and 0 bases lay outside the gene matches. CDR3 region: CASSLGQGTEAFF. The DNA of the CDR3 is TGTGCCAGCAGCTTAGGACAGGGCACTGAAGCTTTCTTT. Full variable domain (remainder filled in from reference TRBV7-9 and TRBJ1-1): DTGVSQNPRHKITKRGQNVTFRCDPISEHNRLYWYRQTLGQGPEFLTYFQNEAQLEKSRLLSDRFSAERPKGSFSTLEIQRTEQGDSAMYLCASSLGQGTEAFFGQGTRLTVV.

The rearrangement links TRBV6-9 to TRBJ2-2; 8 positions agree with TRBD2. The V gene end was trimmed by 10 bases and the J gene end by 10 bases; junction bases not matched to a gene: 17. This CDR3 is 15 amino acids long. Germline V gene data show CDR1 as MNHGY and CDR2 as SVAAGI. Here the CDR3 DNA reads TGTGCCACTTCTACCGCAGCGGGGGTAATCGTGGAGCTGTTTTTT. Translated, it gives CATSTAAGVIVELFF.

J is TRBJ1-5 and V is TRBV25-1; D may be TRBD1 (6 bases). Germline V gives CDR1 MGHDK, CDR2 SYGVNS. The CDR3 has 16 residues. Trimming stripped 2 bases from V and 4 bases from J, with 15 bases between. The CDR3 loop is CASSEGSGVGNQPQHF. The CDR3 DNA is TGTGCCAGCAGTGAAGGATCAGGGGTTGGGAATCAGCCCCAGCATTTT.